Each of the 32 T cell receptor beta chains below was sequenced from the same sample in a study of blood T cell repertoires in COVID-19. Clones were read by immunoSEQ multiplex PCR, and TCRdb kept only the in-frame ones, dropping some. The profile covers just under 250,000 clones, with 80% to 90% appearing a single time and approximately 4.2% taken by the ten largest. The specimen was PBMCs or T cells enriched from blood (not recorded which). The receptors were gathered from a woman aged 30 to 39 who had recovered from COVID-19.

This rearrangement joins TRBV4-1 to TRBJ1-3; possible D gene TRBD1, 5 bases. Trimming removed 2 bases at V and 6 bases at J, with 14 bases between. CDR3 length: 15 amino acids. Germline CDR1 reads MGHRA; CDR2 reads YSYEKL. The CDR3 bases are TGCGCCAGCAGCCAACGATCGGGACTGATAAACACCATATATTTT. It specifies CASSQRSGLINTIYF.

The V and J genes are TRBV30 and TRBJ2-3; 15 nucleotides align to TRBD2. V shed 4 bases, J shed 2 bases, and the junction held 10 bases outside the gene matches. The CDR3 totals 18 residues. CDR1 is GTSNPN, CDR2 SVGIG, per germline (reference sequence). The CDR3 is CAWKGLAGGGFPTDTQYF. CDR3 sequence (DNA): TGTGCCTGGAAGGGACTAGCGGGAGGTGGATTTCCCACAGATACGCAGTATTTT.

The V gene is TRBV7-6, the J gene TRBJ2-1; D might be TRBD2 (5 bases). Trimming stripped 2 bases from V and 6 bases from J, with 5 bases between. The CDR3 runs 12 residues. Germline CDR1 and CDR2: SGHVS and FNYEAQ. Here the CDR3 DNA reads TGTGCCAGCAGCTTACTAGCCAATGAGCAGTTCTTC. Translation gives CASSLLANEQFF.

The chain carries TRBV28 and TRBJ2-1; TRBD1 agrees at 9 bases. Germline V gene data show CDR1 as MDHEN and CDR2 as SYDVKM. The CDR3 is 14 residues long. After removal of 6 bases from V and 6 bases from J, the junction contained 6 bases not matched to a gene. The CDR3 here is CASRGTGIVNEQFF. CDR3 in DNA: TGTGCCAGCAGGGGGACAGGGATCGTCAATGAGCAGTTCTTC.

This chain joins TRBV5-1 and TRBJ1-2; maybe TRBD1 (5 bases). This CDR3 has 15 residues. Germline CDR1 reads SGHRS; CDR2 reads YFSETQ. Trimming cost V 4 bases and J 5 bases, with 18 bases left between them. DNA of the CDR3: TGCGCCAGCAGCCCTCTTGGAGGGGACCCTTATGGCTACACCTTC. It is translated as CASSPLGGDPYGYTF.

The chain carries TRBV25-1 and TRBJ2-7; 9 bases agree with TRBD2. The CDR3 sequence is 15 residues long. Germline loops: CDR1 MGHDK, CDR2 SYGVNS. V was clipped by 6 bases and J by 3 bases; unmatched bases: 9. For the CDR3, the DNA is TGTGCCAGCAGCAGGGCGGGAGGGAAGTTCTACGAGCAGTACTTC. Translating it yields CASSRAGGKFYEQYF.

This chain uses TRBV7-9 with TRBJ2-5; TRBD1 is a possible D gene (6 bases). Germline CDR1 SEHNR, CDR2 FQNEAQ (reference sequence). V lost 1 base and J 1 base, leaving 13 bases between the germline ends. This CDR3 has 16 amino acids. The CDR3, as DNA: TGTGCCAGCAGCTTAGAGGGGGTAGGCCGCCAAGAGACCCAGTACTTC. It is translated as CASSLEGVGRQETQYF.

CDR3 sequence (DNA): TGTGCCAGCAGCGGACAAGGGTGGGATAGCAATCAGCCCCAGCATTTT. The encoded protein is CASSGQGWDSNQPQHF. The V call is TRBV7-9, the J call TRBJ1-5, with a weak D call TRBD1 (5 bases). The CDR3 runs 16 residues. CDR1 and CDR2 (germline): SEHNR, FQNEAQ (reference sequence). Trimming pared 5 bases from V and 0 bases from J, leaving 14 bases between.

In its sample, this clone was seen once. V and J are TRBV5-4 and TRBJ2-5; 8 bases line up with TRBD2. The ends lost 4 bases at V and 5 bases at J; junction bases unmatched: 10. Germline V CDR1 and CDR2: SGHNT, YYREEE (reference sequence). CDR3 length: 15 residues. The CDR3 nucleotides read TGTGCCAGCAGCCAGGGGACTAGTTTGGGCGAGACCCAGTACTTC. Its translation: CASSQGTSLGETQYF.

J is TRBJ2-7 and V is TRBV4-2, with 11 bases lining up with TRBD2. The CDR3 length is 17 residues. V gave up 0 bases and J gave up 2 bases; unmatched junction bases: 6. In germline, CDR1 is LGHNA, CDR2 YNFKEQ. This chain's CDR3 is CASSQEGTSGGAYEQYF. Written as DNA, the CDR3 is TGTGCCAGCAGCCAAGAAGGAACTAGCGGGGGAGCCTACGAGCAGTACTTC.

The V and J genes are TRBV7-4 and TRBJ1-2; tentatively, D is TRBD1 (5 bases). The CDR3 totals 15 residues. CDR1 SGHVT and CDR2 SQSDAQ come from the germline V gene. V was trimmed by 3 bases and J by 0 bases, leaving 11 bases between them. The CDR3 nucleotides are TGTGCCAGCAGCTTTGAGACAGTGCCTAACTATGGCTACACCTTC. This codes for CASSFETVPNYGYTF. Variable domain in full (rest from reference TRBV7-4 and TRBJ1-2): GAGVSQSPRYKVAKRGRDVALRCDSISGHVTLYWYRQTLGQGSEVLTYSQSDAQRDKSGRPSGRFSAERPERSVSTLKIQRTEQGDSAVYLCASSFETVPNYGYTFGSGTRLTVV.

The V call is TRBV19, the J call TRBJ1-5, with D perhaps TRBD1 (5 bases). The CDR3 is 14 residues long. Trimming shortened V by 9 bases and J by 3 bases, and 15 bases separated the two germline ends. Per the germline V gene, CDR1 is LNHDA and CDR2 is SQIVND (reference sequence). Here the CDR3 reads CASTPGYDNQPQHF. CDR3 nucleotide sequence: TGTGCCAGCACACCAGGGTACGACAATCAGCCCCAGCATTTT.

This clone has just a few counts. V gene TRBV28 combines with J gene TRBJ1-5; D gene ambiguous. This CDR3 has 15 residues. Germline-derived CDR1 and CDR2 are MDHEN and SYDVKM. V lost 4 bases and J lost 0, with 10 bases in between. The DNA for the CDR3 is TGTGCCAGCAGTTCGACACATCATAGCAATCAGCCCCAGCATTTT. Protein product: CASSSTHHSNQPQHF.

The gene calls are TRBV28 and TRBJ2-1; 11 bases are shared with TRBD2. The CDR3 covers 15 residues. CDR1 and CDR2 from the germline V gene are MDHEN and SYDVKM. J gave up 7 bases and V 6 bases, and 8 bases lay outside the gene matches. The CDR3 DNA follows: TGTGCCAGCAGACGTAGCGGGAGGGCTTTTAATGAGCAGTTCTTC. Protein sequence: CASRRSGRAFNEQFF.

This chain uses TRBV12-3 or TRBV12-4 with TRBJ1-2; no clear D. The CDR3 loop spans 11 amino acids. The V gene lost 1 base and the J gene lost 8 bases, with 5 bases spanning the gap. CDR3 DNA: TGTGCCAGCAGTTTAGATCAGGGCTACACCTTC. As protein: CASSLDQGYTF.

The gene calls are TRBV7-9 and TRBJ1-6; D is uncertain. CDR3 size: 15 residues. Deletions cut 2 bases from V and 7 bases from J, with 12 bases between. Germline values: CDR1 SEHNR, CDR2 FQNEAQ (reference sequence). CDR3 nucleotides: TGTGCCAGCAGCTTATTTGGTCAGCGAAATTCACCCCTCCACTTT. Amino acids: CASSLFGQRNSPLHF.

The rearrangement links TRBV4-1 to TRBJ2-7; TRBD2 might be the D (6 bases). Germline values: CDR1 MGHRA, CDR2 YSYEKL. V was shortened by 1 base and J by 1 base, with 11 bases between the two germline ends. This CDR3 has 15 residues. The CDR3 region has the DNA TGCGCCAGCAGCCAAGTAGCGGCGGATTCCTACGAGCAGTACTTC. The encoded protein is CASSQVAADSYEQYF.

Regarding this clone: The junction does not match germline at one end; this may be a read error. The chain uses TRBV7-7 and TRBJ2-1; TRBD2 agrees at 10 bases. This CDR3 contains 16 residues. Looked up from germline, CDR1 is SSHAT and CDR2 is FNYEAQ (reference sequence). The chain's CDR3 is CASSLGLAGANNEQFF. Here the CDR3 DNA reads TGTGCTAGCAGCTTAGGTCTAGCGGGAGCAAACAATGAGCAGTTCTTC.

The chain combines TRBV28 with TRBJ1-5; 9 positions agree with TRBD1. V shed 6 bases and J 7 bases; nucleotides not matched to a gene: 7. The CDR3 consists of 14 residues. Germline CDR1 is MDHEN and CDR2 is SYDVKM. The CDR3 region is CASSPGQGWQPQHF. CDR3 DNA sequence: TGTGCCAGCAGCCCTGGACAGGGGTGGCAGCCCCAGCATTTT.

Written as DNA, the CDR3 is TGTGCCATCAGTGCGACAGGGATATCGGCCGAGCAGTACTTC. Translated: CAISATGISAEQYF. The chain has TRBV10-3 and TRBJ2-7; 7 bases are shared with TRBD1. V was pared by 4 bases and J by 6 bases, with 9 bases of the junction left unmatched. Germline V gene lookup returns CDR1 ENHRY and CDR2 SYGVKD. This CDR3 comprises 14 residues.

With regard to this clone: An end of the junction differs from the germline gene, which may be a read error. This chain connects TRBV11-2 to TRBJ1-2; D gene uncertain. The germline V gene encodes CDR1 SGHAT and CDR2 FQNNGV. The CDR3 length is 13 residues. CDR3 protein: CASSLAYSERRDF. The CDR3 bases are TGTGCCAGCAGCTTAGCTTATTCGGAACGGCGGGACTTC.

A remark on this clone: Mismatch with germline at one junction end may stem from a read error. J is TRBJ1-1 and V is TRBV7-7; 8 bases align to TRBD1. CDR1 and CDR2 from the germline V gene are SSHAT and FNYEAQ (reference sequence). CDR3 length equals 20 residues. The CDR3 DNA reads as TGTGCTAGCAGCTCTAATCGAAGGCCGGACAGGGCAGTTTCGAATACTGAAGCTTTCTTT. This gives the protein CASSSNRRPDRAVSNTEAFF.

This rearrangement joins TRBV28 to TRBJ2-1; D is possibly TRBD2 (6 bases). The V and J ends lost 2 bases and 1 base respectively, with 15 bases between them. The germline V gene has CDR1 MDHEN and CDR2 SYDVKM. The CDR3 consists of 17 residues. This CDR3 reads CASSLLAGIRSYNEQFF. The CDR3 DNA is TGTGCCAGCAGTTTACTCGCGGGAATACGGTCCTACAATGAGCAGTTCTTC. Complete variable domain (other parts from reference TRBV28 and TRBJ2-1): DVKVTQSSRYLVKRTGEKVFLECVQDMDHENMFWYRQDPGLGLRLIYFSYDVKMKEKGDIPEGYSVSREKKERFSLILESASTNQTSMYLCASSLLAGIRSYNEQFFGPGTRLTVL.

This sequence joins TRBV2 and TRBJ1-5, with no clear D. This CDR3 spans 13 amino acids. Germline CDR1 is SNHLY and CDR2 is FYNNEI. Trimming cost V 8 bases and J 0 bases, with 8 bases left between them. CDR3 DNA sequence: TGTGCCAGCTCAGTGTATAGCAATCAGCCCCAGCATTTT. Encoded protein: CASSVYSNQPQHF.

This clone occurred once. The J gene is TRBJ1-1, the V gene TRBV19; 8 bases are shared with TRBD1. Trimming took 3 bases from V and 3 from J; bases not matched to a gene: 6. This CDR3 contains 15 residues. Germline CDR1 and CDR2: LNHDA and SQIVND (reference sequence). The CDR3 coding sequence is TGTGCCAGTAGTATCATCACAGGGGGAGACACTGAAGCTTTCTTT. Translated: CASSIITGGDTEAFF.

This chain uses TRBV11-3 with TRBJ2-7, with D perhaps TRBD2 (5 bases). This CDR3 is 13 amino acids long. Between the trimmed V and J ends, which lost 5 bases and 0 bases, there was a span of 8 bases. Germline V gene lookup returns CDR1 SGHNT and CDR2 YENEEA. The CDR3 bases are TGTGCCAGCAGCCCGGGAAGCTCCTACGAGCAGTACTTC. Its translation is CASSPGSSYEQYF.

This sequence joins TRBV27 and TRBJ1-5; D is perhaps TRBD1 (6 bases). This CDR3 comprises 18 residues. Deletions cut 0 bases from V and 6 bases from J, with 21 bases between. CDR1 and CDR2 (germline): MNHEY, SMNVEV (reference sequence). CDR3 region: CASSLSRQGKGVGQPQHF. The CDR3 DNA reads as TGTGCCAGCAGTTTATCCCGGCAGGGGAAGGGTGTGGGTCAGCCCCAGCATTTT.

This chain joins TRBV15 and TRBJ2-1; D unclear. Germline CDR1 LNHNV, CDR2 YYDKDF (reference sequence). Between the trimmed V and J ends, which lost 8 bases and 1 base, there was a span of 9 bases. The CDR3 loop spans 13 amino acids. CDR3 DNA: TGTGCCACCCAAGCCAGGTCCTACAATGAGCAGTTCTTC. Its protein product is CATQARSYNEQFF.

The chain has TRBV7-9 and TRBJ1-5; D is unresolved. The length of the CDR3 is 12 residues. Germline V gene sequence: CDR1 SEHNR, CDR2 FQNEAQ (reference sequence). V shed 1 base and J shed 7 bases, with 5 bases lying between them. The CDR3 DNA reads TGTGCCAGCAGCTTAGATCGGCAGCCCCAGCATTTT. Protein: CASSLDRQPQHF.

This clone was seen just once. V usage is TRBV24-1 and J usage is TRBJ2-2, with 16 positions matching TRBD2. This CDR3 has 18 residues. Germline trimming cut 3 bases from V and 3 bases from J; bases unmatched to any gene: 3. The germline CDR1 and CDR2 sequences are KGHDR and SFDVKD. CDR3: CATSDAGLAGGYTGELFF. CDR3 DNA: TGTGCCACCAGTGATGCGGGACTAGCGGGAGGGTACACCGGGGAGCTGTTTTTT.

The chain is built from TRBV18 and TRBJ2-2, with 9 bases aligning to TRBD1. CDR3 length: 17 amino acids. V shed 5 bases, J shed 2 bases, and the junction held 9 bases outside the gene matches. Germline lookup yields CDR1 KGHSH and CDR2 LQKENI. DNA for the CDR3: TGTGCCAGCTCAACAACCAGACAGGGGGTAAACACCGGGGAGCTGTTTTTT. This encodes CASSTTRQGVNTGELFF.

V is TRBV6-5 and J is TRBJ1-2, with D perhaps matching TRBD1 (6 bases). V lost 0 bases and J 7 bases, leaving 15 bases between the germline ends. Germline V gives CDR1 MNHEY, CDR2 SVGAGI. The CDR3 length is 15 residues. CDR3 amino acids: CASSYSDRRTLGYTF. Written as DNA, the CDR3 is TGTGCCAGCAGTTACTCGGACAGAAGAACACTTGGCTACACCTTC.